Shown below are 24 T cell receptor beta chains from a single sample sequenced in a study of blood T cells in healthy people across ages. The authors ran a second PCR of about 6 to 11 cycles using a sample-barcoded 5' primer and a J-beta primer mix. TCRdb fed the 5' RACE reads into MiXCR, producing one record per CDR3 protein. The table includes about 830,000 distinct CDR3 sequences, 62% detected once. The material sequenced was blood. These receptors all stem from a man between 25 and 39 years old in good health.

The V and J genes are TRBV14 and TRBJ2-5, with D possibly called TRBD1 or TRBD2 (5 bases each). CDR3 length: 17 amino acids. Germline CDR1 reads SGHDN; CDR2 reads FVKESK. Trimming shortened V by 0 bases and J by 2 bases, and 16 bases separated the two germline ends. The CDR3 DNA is TGTGCCAGCAGCCAAGATTTAGAGGGGCGCCAACAAGAGACCCAGTACTTC. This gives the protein CASSQDLEGRQQETQYF.

DNA for the CDR3: TGTGCCACCAGTGACGGAGGGCTTGTGAATGAAAAACTGTTTTTT. It translates to CATSDGGLVNEKLFF. The rearrangement joins TRBV24-1 to TRBJ1-4; D unclear. Germline V gives CDR1 KGHDR, CDR2 SFDVKD. The CDR3 spans 15 residues. V gave up 4 bases and J gave up 5 bases, with 13 bases separating them.

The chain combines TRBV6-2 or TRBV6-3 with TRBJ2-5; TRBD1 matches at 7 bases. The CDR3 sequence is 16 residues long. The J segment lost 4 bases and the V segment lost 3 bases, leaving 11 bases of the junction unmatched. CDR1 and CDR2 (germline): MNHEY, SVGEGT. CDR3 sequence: CASSYSGTASGETQYF. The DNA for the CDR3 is TGTGCCAGCAGTTATTCCGGGACAGCGAGTGGAGAGACCCAGTACTTC.

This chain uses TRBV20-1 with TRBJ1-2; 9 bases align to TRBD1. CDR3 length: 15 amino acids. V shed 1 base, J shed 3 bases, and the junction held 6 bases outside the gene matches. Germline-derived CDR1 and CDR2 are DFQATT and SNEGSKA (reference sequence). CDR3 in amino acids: CSARGQGGSDYGYTF. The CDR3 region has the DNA TGCAGTGCTAGAGGACAGGGGGGTTCTGACTATGGCTACACCTTC.

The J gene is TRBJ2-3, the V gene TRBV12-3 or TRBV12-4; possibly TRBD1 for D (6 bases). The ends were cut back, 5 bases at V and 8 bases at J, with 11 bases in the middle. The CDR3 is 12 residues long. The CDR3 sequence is CASSPSRGTQYF. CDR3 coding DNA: TGTGCCAGCAGTCCGAGCAGGGGTACGCAGTATTTT.

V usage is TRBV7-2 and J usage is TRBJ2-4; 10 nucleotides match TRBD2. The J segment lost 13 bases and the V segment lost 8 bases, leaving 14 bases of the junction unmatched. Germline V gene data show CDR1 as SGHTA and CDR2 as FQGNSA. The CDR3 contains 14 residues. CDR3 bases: TGTGCCAGCCGGAGCGGGGGGGCTGACAATGAGCAGTACTTC. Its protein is CASRSGGADNEQYF.

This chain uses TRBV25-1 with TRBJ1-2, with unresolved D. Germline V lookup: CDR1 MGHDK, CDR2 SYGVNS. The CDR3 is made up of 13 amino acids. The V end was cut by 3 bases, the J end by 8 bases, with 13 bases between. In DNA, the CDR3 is TGTGCCAGCAGTGATATTGTGGGTTGGGGCTACACCTTC. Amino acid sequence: CASSDIVGWGYTF.

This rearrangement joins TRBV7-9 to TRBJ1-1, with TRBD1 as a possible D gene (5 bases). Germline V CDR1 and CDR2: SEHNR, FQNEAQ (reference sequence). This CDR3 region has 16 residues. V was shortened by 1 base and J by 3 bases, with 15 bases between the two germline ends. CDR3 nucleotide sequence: TGTGCCAGCAGCTTAGAAGTGGGACCCCCGGACACTGAAGCTTTCTTT. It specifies CASSLEVGPPDTEAFF.

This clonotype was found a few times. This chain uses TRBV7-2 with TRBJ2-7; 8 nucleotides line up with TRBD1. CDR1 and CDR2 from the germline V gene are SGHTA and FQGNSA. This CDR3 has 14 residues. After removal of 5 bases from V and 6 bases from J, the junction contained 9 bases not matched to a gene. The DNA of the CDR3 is TGTGCCAGCAGCGACCGGACAGGGTACTTCGAGCAGTACTTC. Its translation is CASSDRTGYFEQYF.

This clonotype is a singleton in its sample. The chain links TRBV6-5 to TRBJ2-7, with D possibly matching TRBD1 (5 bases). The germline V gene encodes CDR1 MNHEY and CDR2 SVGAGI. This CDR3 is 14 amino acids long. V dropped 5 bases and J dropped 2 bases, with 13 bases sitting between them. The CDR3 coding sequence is TGTGCCAGCAGTAAAATTACAGGTACCTACGAGCAGTACTTC. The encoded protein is CASSKITGTYEQYF.

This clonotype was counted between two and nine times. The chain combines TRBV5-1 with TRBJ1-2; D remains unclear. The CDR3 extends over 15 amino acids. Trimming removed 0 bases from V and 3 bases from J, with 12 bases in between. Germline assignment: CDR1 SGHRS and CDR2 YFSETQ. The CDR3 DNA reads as TGCGCCAGCAGCTTGGGGTCAGGCGACCACTATGGCTACACCTTC. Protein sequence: CASSLGSGDHYGYTF.

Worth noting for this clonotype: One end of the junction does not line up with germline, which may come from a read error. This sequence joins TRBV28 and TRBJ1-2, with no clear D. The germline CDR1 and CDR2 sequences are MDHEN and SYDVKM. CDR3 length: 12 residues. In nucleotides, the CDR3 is TGTGCCAGCAGTTTGGCGGACTATGGCCACACCTTC. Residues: CASSLADYGHTF.

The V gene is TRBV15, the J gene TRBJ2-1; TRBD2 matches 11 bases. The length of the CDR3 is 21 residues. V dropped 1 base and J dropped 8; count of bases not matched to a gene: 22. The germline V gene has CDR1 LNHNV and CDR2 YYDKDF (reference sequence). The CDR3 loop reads CATSRVPPGSRRLAGNDEQFF. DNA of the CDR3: TGTGCCACCAGCAGAGTACCGCCCGGGTCTAGGAGACTAGCGGGGAACGATGAGCAGTTCTTC.

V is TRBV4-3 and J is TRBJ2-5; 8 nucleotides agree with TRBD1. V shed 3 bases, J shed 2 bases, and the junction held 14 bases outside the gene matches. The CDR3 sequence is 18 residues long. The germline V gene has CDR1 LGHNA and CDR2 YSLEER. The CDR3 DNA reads TGCGCCAGCAGCCATCGCTCCTTCCGGGACAGGAATCAAGAGACCCAGTACTTC. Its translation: CASSHRSFRDRNQETQYF.

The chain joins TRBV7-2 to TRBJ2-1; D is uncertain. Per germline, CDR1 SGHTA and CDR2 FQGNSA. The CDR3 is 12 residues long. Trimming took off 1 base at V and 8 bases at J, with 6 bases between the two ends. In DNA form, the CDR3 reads TGTGCCAGCAGCTTAGATTTTGATGAGCAGTTCTTC. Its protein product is CASSLDFDEQFF.

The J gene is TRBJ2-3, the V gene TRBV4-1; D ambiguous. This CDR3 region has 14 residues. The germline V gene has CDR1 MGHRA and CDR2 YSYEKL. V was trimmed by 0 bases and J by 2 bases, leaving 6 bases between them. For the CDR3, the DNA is TGCGCCAGCAGCCAAGAGACTTCCACAGATACGCAGTATTTT. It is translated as CASSQETSTDTQYF.

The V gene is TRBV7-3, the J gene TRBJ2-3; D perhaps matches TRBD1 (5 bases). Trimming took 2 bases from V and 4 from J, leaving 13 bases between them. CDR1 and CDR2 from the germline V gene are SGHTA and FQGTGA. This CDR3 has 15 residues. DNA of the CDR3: TGTGCCAGCAGCTTATCAGGCAGGGCGGCAGATACGCAGTATTTT. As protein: CASSLSGRAADTQYF.

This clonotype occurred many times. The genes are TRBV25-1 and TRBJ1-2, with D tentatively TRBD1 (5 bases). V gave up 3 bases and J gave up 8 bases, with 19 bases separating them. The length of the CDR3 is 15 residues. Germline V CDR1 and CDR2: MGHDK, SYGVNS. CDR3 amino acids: CASSEGSGAYAGYTF. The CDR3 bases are TGTGCCAGCAGTGAGGGTAGTGGGGCATATGCGGGCTACACCTTC.

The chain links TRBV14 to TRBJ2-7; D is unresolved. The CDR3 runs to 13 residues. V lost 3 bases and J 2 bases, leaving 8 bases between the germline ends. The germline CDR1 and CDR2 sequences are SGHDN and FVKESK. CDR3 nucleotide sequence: TGTGCCAGCAGCCAGTTGGGTCCCTACGAGCAGTACTTC. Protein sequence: CASSQLGPYEQYF.

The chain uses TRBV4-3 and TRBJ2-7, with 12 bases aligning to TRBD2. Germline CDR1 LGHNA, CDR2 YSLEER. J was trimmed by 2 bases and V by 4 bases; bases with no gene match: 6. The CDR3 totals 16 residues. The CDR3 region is CASSPGWTSGTYEQYF. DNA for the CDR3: TGCGCCAGCAGCCCCGGATGGACTAGCGGGACCTACGAGCAGTACTTC.

The CDR3 sequence is CASSLARTGVYF. The CDR3 coding sequence is TGTGCCAGCAGCTTAGCGAGGACTGGGGTGTACTTC. The rearrangement joins TRBV7-9 to TRBJ2-5; a weak D match, TRBD2 (5 bases). Germline values: CDR1 SEHNR, CDR2 FQNEAQ (reference sequence). V was cut by 0 bases and J by 13 bases, with 12 bases left in between. The CDR3 is 12 residues long.

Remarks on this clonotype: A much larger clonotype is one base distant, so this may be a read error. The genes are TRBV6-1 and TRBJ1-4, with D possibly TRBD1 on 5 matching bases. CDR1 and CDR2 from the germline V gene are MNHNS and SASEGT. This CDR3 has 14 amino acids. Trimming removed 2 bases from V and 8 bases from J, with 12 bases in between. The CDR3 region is CASSERPRVEKLFF. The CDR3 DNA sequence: TGTGCCAGCAGTGAAAGACCCAGGGTGGAAAAACTGTTTTTT.

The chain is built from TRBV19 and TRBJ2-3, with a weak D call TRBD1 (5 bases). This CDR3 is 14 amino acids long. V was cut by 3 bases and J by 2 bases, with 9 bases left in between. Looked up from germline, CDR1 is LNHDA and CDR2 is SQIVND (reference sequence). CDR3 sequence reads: CASSMATATDTQYF. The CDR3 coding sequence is TGTGCCAGTAGTATGGCGACAGCCACAGATACGCAGTATTTT.

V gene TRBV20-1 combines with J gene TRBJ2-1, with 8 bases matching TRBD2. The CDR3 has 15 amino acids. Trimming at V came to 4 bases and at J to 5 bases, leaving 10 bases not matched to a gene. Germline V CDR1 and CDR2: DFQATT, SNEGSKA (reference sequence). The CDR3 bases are TGCAGTGCTACCCTATCGGGGGGGCACAACAATGAGCAGTTCTTC. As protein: CSATLSGGHNNEQFF.